Listed below are T cell receptor beta chains from one sample, sequenced in a study of control samples from healthy donors and cancer patients. The protocol was immunoSEQ multiplex PCR, while the TCRdb copy is restricted to in-frame clones and leaves out a portion. The sample gives roughly 150,000 clones, approximately 90% of which show up once; less than 0.75% is in the top ten. Sequenced input: blood. The source of these receptors is a woman under 40 in good health. CDR3s include the opening cysteine and the closing phenylalanine or tryptophan. D genes are given only for firm matches. Clone size is given for some rows only: seen once, a few or many times, or a class if the clone is expanded.

d_gene	abundance	v_gene	j_gene	CDR3nt	CDR3aa
-	once	TRBV5-6	TRBJ1-5	TGTGCCAGCAGCCCTGGACGGGGGGCGGCTCCTCAGCCCCAGCATTTT	CASSPGRGAAPQPQHF
TRBD2	-	TRBV5-1	TRBJ2-7	TGCGCCAGCAGCTTGTTAGCGGGAGGATCGTCCTCCGAGCAGTACTTC	CASSLLAGGSSSEQYF
TRBD1	-	TRBV6-4	TRBJ2-2	TGTGCCAGCAGTGATACGGGACAGGGTACCGGGGAGCTGTTTTTT	CASSDTGQGTGELFF
TRBD2	-	TRBV11-2	TRBJ2-1	TGTGCCAGCACCAGACTAGCGGGAGTTGGTGAGCAGTTCTTC	CASTRLAGVGEQFF
-	-	TRBV11-2	TRBJ1-4	TGTGCCAGCAGCTTAGGGCTCCATGGAGAAAAACTGTTTTTT	CASSLGLHGEKLFF
TRBD2	-	TRBV4-1	TRBJ2-3	TGCGCCAGCAGCCAGCCTGGACTAGCGGGAGACTCAGATACGCAGTATTTT	CASSQPGLAGDSDTQYF
TRBD1	-	TRBV6-2/TRBV6-3	TRBJ2-7	TGTGCCAGCAGTTACTCCACAGGGGGATACGAGCAGTACTTC	CASSYSTGGYEQYF
-	-	TRBV10-3	TRBJ2-1	TGTGCCATCAGTGAGTCGGCGGTCGATGAGCAGTTCTTC	CAISESAVDEQFF
-	-	TRBV15	TRBJ1-3	TGTGCCACCAGCAGAGATCCGGTCTCTGGAAACACCATATATTTT	CATSRDPVSGNTIYF
-	once	TRBV2	TRBJ2-5	TGTGCCAGCAGTGAACCTAAGCTAGGCGAGGGCGAGACCCAGTACTTC	CASSEPKLGEGETQYF
-	few	TRBV6-5	TRBJ2-7	TGTGCCAGCATAACCCAGGGAGGCTACGAGCAGTACTTC	CASITQGGYEQYF
TRBD1	-	TRBV7-9	TRBJ2-5	TGTGCCAGCAGCCCCCTGTTTGGGGACAGGGAGGGAGAGACCCAGTACTTC	CASSPLFGDREGETQYF
-	-	TRBV6-5	TRBJ1-1	TGTGCCAGCACCAATGTCAGGGGAACTTTCTTT	CASTNVRGTFF
-	-	TRBV27	TRBJ2-7	TGTGCCAGCAGTTTATCAGGGCTCGGCTACGAGCAGTACTTC	CASSLSGLGYEQYF
TRBD1	-	TRBV5-5	TRBJ2-1	TGTGCCAGCAGCTTCGCAGGGGGCGTGATAAATGAGCAGTTCTTC	CASSFAGGVINEQFF
TRBD1	-	TRBV10-3	TRBJ2-4	TGTGCCATCAGCGACAGGGACAAAAACATTCAGTACTTC	CAISDRDKNIQYF
-	-	TRBV6-6	TRBJ2-7	TGTGCCAGCAGCCGATCTCCCACGGGAAGCTCCTACGAGCAGTACTTC	CASSRSPTGSSYEQYF
-	-	TRBV18	TRBJ2-6	TGTGCCAGCTCACCATTTGTAAGGGTTTCTGGGGCCAACGTCCTGACTTTC	CASSPFVRVSGANVLTF